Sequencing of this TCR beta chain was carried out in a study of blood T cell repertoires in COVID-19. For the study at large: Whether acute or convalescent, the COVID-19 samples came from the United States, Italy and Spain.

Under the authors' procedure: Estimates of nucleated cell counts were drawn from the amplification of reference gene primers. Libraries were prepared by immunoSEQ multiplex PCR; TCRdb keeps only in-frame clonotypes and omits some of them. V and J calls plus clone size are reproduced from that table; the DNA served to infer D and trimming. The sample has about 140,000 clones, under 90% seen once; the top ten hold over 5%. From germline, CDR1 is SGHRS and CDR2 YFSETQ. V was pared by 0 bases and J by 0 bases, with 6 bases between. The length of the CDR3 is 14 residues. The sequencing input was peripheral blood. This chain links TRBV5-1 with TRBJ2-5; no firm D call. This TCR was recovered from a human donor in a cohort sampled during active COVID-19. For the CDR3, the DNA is TGCGCCAGCAGCTTGGCCAGTAACCAAGAGACCCAGTACTTC. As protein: CASSLASNQETQYF.